The 32 T cell receptor beta chains in this list originate from one sample, sequenced in a study of cytomegalovirus exposure and HLA in healthy donors. 60 Vbeta and 13 Jbeta primers were used in PCR. TCRdb's table, derived via immunoSEQ multiplex PCR, lists solely in-frame clones and lacks some. The table lists about 90,000 clones, around 80% of them singletons. The sequenced sample was PBMCs. Receptors originate from a man aged 30 to 39 in good health and CMV-seronegative.

The chain recombines TRBV6-6 with TRBJ1-1; no firm D call. There are 14 residues in the CDR3. Per the germline V gene, CDR1 is MNHNY and CDR2 is SVGAGI (reference sequence). Trimming cost V 4 bases and J 0 bases, with 9 bases left between them. CDR3 amino acids: CASSWLDLNTEAFF. The DNA for the CDR3 is TGTGCCAGCAGTTGGTTAGATCTGAACACTGAAGCTTTCTTT.

The sample holds one count of this clone. V is TRBV2 and J is TRBJ2-7; D is possibly TRBD2 (5 bases). From germline, CDR1 is SNHLY and CDR2 FYNNEI. V lost 3 bases, J lost 2 bases, and 11 bases lay in between. This CDR3 region has 14 residues. In DNA form, the CDR3 reads TGTGCCAGCAGTGATAGTGTAGCGACCTACGAGCAGTACTTC. Its translation: CASSDSVATYEQYF.

The chain combines TRBV19 with TRBJ1-6; no reliable D call. CDR1 and CDR2 (germline): LNHDA, SQIVND (reference sequence). With 0 bases removed from V and 9 bases from J, the gap between germline ends came to 9 bases. There are 14 residues in the CDR3. CDR3 sequence (DNA): TGTGCCAGTAGTATAGAAAGGGAGGGTTCACCCCTCCACTTT. Its protein is CASSIEREGSPLHF.

CDR3 coding DNA: TGTGCCAGCAGTGAAGAGGCCGGAGGTACCTACGAGCAGTACTTC. Its protein product is CASSEEAGGTYEQYF. The chain is built from TRBV6-1 and TRBJ2-7, with a possible D match to TRBD2 (5 bases). Trimming took 1 base from V and 2 from J, leaving 12 bases between them. The germline V gene encodes CDR1 MNHNS and CDR2 SASEGT. The CDR3 consists of 15 residues.

The chain is built from TRBV29-1 and TRBJ1-2; 7 bases are a match to TRBD1. V lost 5 bases and J lost 8; bases outside the gene matches: 8. Germline values: CDR1 SQVTM, CDR2 ANQGSEA. CDR3 length equals 12 residues. CDR3 DNA: TGCAGCGTTCTTAACGACAGGGAGGGCTACACCTTC. Translated: CSVLNDREGYTF.

The chain is built from TRBV6-5 and TRBJ2-5; TRBD1 is a possible D gene (5 bases). The V gene lost 1 base and the J gene lost 5 bases, with 11 bases spanning the gap. From germline, CDR1 is MNHEY and CDR2 SVGAGI. The CDR3 runs 14 residues. CDR3 protein: CASSYLPGLETQYF. For the CDR3, the DNA is TGTGCCAGCAGTTACTTGCCAGGGCTGGAGACCCAGTACTTC.

V gene TRBV4-2 combines with J gene TRBJ2-7, with 10 positions matching TRBD2. The germline gives CDR1 LGHNA, CDR2 YNFKEQ. Germline trimming cut 0 bases from V and 7 bases from J; bases unmatched to any gene: 6. The CDR3 runs to 15 residues. The CDR3 nucleotides read TGTGCCAGCAGCCAAGAAAGCGGGGGGGCCAAAGAGCAGTACTTC. It codes for CASSQESGGAKEQYF.

The rearrangement uses TRBV11-2 and TRBJ1-5, with D uncertain. CDR1 SGHAT and CDR2 FQNNGV come from the germline V gene. CDR3 length: 13 residues. V lost 0 bases to trimming and J lost 6 bases, with 6 bases between them. Here the CDR3 DNA reads TGTGCCAGCAGCTTAGACCCCCGTCAGCCCCAGCATTTT. Its protein is CASSLDPRQPQHF. The whole variable domain, filled in from reference TRBV11-2 and TRBJ1-5, reads EAGVAQSPRYKIIEKRQSVAFWCNPISGHATLYWYQQILGQGPKLLIQFQNNGVVDDSQLPKDRFSAERLKGVDSTLKIQPAKLEDSAVYLCASSLDPRQPQHFGDGTRLSIL.

Points on this clone: The sample holds other DNA sequences that translate to the same CDR3. V gene TRBV7-6 combines with J gene TRBJ1-1, with 7 positions matching TRBD1. From germline, CDR1 is SGHVS and CDR2 FNYEAQ. The CDR3 consists of 14 residues. Germline trimming cut 5 bases from V and 1 base from J; bases unmatched to any gene: 4. CDR3 sequence: CASSPRQGNTEAFF. The CDR3 DNA reads TGTGCCAGCAGCCCCCGACAGGGGAACACTGAAGCTTTCTTT.

This clone was recorded only once. The chain carries TRBV27 and TRBJ2-1; 8 bases are shared with TRBD1. From germline, CDR1 is MNHEY and CDR2 SMNVEV (reference sequence). This CDR3 is built from 15 residues. Trimming removed 5 bases from V and 9 bases from J; junction bases left unmatched: 12. CDR3 nucleotide sequence: TGTGCCAGCAGTCCGGGACAGGAGTACCGGGCTGAGCAGTTCTTC. It translates to CASSPGQEYRAEQFF.

CDR3 bases: TGTGCCAGCAGTCAACTAACAGGGAAAGGTTACGAGCAGTACTTC. Its protein is CASSQLTGKGYEQYF. The chain employs TRBV6-5 and TRBJ2-7, with a weak D call TRBD1 (6 bases). There are 15 residues in the CDR3. The V gene's germline CDR1 is MNHEY and CDR2 SVGAGI. V was shortened by 5 bases and J by 4 bases, with 18 bases between the two germline ends.

The chain is built from TRBV30 and TRBJ1-4; 8 bases are shared with TRBD1. CDR1 and CDR2 (germline): GTSNPN, SVGIG (reference sequence). With V trimmed by 4 bases and J by 8 bases, 9 bases remained unmatched. The CDR3 is 14 amino acids. The CDR3 DNA is TGTGCCTGGAACCGGGGGACAGGTGTAGAAAAACTGTTTTTT. The encoded protein is CAWNRGTGVEKLFF.

The chain combines TRBV19 with TRBJ2-6; 7 bases are shared with TRBD1. V lost 3 bases to trimming and J lost 0 bases; unmatched junction nucleotides: 8. CDR1 is LNHDA and CDR2 is SQIVND in the germline V gene (reference sequence). CDR3 length equals 18 residues. The CDR3 loop is CASSIQGGRSSGANVLTF. As DNA, the CDR3 is TGTGCCAGTAGTATTCAAGGGGGCCGGTCCTCTGGGGCCAACGTCCTGACTTTC.

The chain is built from TRBV9 and TRBJ2-2; D might be TRBD1 (6 bases). This CDR3 is 17 amino acids long. CDR1 and CDR2 from the germline V gene are SGDLS and YYNGEE. Trimming pared 0 bases from V and 2 bases from J, leaving 14 bases between. DNA for the CDR3: TGTGCCAGCAGCGTAGAACAGGGTGTCTTAAACACCGGGGAGCTGTTTTTT. It yields the protein CASSVEQGVLNTGELFF.

The chain links TRBV28 to TRBJ1-2; D unresolved. There are 15 residues in the CDR3. The V gene lost 5 bases and the J gene lost 1 base, with 14 bases spanning the gap. Germline CDR1 and CDR2: MDHEN and SYDVKM. CDR3 nucleotides: TGTGCCAGCAGTGCCCCCGCAACTGGTAACTATGGCTACACCTTC. Amino acid sequence: CASSAPATGNYGYTF.

The chain uses TRBV6-5 and TRBJ1-2, with D possibly TRBD1 on 5 matching bases. Germline V gene lookup returns CDR1 MNHEY and CDR2 SVGAGI. V lost 9 bases, J lost 3 bases, and 11 bases lay in between. This CDR3 has 12 amino acids. The CDR3 DNA reads as TGTGCCAGTTCCCGGGGGTACTATGGCTACACCTTC. Translation gives CASSRGYYGYTF.

This clone showed up just a few times. The rearrangement links TRBV27 to TRBJ2-7; 7 bases agree with TRBD2. J was trimmed by 5 bases and V by 6 bases; bases with no gene match: 16. This CDR3 region has 16 residues. CDR1 MNHEY and CDR2 SMNVEV come from the germline V gene (reference sequence). CDR3 sequence (DNA): TGTGCCAGCAGCAGAATAGCGGGCGTAATGCCCGACGAGCAGTACTTC. Protein: CASSRIAGVMPDEQYF.

This sequence joins TRBV25-1 and TRBJ2-3; the D is unclear. The V end was cut by 2 bases, the J end by 2 bases, with 8 bases between. This CDR3 has 14 amino acids. Germline V gene lookup returns CDR1 MGHDK and CDR2 SYGVNS. Here the CDR3 DNA reads TGTGCCAGCAGTGAAATCTCCTTCACAGATACGCAGTATTTT. It is translated as CASSEISFTDTQYF.

The genes are TRBV7-2 and TRBJ2-1, with 8 bases aligning to TRBD2. CDR3 length equals 18 residues. Germline V lookup: CDR1 SGHTA, CDR2 FQGNSA. The J segment lost 0 bases and the V segment lost 0 bases, leaving 7 bases of the junction unmatched. CDR3 residues: CASSLAILAGLSYNEQFF. CDR3 DNA: TGTGCCAGCAGCTTAGCCATATTAGCGGGGCTCTCCTACAATGAGCAGTTCTTC.

The J gene is TRBJ2-7, the V gene TRBV9; no definite D call. Germline assignment: CDR1 SGDLS and CDR2 YYNGEE. The length of the CDR3 is 12 residues. V lost 0 bases and J 6 bases, leaving 7 bases between the germline ends. This CDR3 is CASSVGDSEQYF. DNA for the CDR3: TGTGCCAGCAGCGTAGGAGACTCCGAGCAGTACTTC.

This clone is labeled as medium-sized. The chain employs TRBV9 and TRBJ1-1, with D unclear. The CDR3 covers 13 residues. CDR1 and CDR2 (germline): SGDLS, YYNGEE. Between the trimmed V and J ends, which lost 1 base and 4 bases, there was a span of 8 bases. CDR3 in amino acids: CASSVSEITEAFF. The DNA for the CDR3 is TGTGCCAGCAGCGTATCGGAGATCACTGAAGCTTTCTTT.

The chain links TRBV30 to TRBJ1-1; tentative D call: TRBD1 (6 bases). CDR3 length equals 17 residues. V was pared by 1 base and J by 3 bases, with 21 bases between. In germline, CDR1 is GTSNPN, CDR2 SVGIG (reference sequence). CDR3 nucleotide sequence: TGTGCCTGGAGTGCCCAAAGGGGGGGGGTAGGGTACACTGAAGCTTTCTTT. As protein: CAWSAQRGGVGYTEAFF.

This chain uses TRBV4-3 with TRBJ1-6; the D gene is possibly TRBD1 (5 bases). The CDR3 runs to 16 residues. From germline, CDR1 is LGHNA and CDR2 YSLEER. V was cut by 1 base and J by 8 bases, with 15 bases left in between. CDR3 sequence: CASSQGHGAVDSPLHF. The CDR3 DNA sequence: TGCGCCAGCAGCCAAGGGCATGGGGCGGTGGATTCACCCCTCCACTTT.

The J gene is TRBJ1-6, the V gene TRBV9; D may be TRBD1 (6 bases). The germline V gene encodes CDR1 SGDLS and CDR2 YYNGEE. This CDR3 has 17 residues. Deletions cut 2 bases from V and 6 bases from J, with 18 bases between. CDR3 sequence: CASSVTGAAPGNSPLHF. The CDR3, as DNA: TGTGCCAGCAGCGTGACAGGAGCGGCACCTGGTAATTCACCCCTCCACTTT.

The chain has TRBV27 and TRBJ2-2; TRBD2 might be the D (5 bases). The CDR3 runs to 13 residues. Germline V gene lookup returns CDR1 MNHEY and CDR2 SMNVEV (reference sequence). V gave up 6 bases and J gave up 8 bases, with 13 bases separating them. CDR3: CASRLEGAGELFF. CDR3 sequence (DNA): TGTGCCAGCAGACTAGAAGGAGCGGGGGAGCTGTTTTTT.

The chain links TRBV7-2 to TRBJ2-7, with 7 nucleotides matching TRBD1. CDR1 SGHTA and CDR2 FQGNSA come from the germline V gene. This CDR3 is 13 amino acids long. The V and J ends lost 8 bases and 0 bases, in that order; junction bases with no gene match: 4. CDR3 DNA: TGTGCCAGCCGGGACAGAAGCTCCTACGAGCAGTACTTC. It yields the protein CASRDRSSYEQYF.

The chain combines TRBV9 with TRBJ1-5; 7 bases align to TRBD1. The germline V gene encodes CDR1 SGDLS and CDR2 YYNGEE. There are 14 residues in the CDR3. V shed 4 bases, J shed 5 bases, and the junction held 6 bases outside the gene matches. CDR3 region: CASSPGQGDQPQHF. The CDR3 DNA sequence: TGTGCCAGCAGCCCGGGGCAGGGGGATCAGCCCCAGCATTTT.

V usage is TRBV28 and J usage is TRBJ1-6; D is unclear. Germline CDR1 is MDHEN and CDR2 is SYDVKM. This CDR3 region has 20 residues. V was trimmed by 2 bases and J by 5 bases, leaving 25 bases between them. The CDR3 here is CASSLRQISVRAEDNSPLHF. For the CDR3, the DNA is TGTGCCAGCAGTTTACGCCAGATTTCCGTCCGAGCAGAGGATAATTCACCCCTCCACTTT. Using reference TRBV28 and TRBJ1-6 for the parts outside the CDR3, the full variable domain is DVKVTQSSRYLVKRTGEKVFLECVQDMDHENMFWYRQDPGLGLRLIYFSYDVKMKEKGDIPEGYSVSREKKERFSLILESASTNQTSMYLCASSLRQISVRAEDNSPLHFGNGTRLTVT.

The chain's CDR3 is CASSPGGTNYGYTF. Here the CDR3 DNA reads TGTGCCAGTAGTCCAGGGGGTACAAACTATGGCTACACCTTC. V gene TRBV19 combines with J gene TRBJ1-2; 7 bases line up with TRBD1. Trimming at V came to 5 bases and at J to 2 bases, leaving 5 bases not matched to a gene. Germline V lookup: CDR1 LNHDA, CDR2 SQIVND (reference sequence). The CDR3 extends over 14 amino acids.

The J gene is TRBJ2-1, the V gene TRBV29-1; 9 bases agree with TRBD1. The ends lost 7 bases at V and 4 bases at J; junction bases unmatched: 8. The CDR3 totals 14 residues. Germline V gene lookup returns CDR1 SQVTM and CDR2 ANQGSEA. The CDR3 region is CSALDRGSYNEQFF. The CDR3 DNA reads as TGCAGCGCCCTGGACAGGGGCTCATACAATGAGCAGTTCTTC.

Only a few counts were recorded for this clone. This chain connects TRBV27 to TRBJ1-1; D might be TRBD1 (5 bases). Germline V gene lookup returns CDR1 MNHEY and CDR2 SMNVEV (reference sequence). Trimming removed 6 bases from V and 2 bases from J, with 13 bases in between. CDR3 length equals 14 residues. CDR3 residues: CASRGWQGNTEAFF. The CDR3 nucleotides read TGTGCCAGCAGGGGTTGGCAGGGTAACACTGAAGCTTTCTTT.

The chain recombines TRBV5-4 with TRBJ2-7, with 7 bases identical to TRBD1. This CDR3 spans 14 amino acids. Germline loops: CDR1 SGHNT, CDR2 YYREEE (reference sequence). Trimming took 3 bases from V and 2 from J; bases not matched to a gene: 5. CDR3 in amino acids: CASSSGTATYEQYF. CDR3 sequence (DNA): TGTGCCAGCAGCTCTGGGACAGCTACCTACGAGCAGTACTTC.